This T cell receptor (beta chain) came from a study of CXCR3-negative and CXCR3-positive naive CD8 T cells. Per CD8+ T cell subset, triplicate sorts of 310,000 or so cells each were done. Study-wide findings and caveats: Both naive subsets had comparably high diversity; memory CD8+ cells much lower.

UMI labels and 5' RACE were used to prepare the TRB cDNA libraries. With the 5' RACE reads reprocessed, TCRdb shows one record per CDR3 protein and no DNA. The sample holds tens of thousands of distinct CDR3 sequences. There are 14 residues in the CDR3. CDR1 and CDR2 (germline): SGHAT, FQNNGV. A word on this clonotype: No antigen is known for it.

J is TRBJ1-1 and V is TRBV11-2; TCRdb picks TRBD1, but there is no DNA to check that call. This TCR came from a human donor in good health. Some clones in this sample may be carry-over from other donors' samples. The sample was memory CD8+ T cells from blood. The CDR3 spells CASSQIQGFTEAFF.